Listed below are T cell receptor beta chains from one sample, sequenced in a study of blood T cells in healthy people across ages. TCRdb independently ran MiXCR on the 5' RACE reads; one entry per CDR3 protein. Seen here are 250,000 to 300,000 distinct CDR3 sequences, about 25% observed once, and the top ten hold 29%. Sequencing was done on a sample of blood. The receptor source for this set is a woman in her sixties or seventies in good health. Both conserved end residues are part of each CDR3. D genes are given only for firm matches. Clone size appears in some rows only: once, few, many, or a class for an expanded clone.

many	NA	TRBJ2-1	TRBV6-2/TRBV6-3	TGTGCCAGCAGTTCAGACGGCCTGGGAGGCAATGAGCAGTTCTTC	CASSSDGLGGNEQFF
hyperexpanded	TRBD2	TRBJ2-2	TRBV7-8	TGTGCCAGCAGCCCGAGGACTAGCGGGAGGGCCCTCGACACCGGGGAGCTGTTTTTT	CASSPRTSGRALDTGELFF
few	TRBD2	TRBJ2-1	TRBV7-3	TGTGCCAGCAGCCCAGGGACTAGCGGATTAAATGAGCAGTTCTTC	CASSPGTSGLNEQFF
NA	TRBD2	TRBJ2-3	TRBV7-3	TGTGCCAGCAGCTCTCCCCTAGCGGGACCCACAGATACGCAGTATTTT	CASSSPLAGPTDTQYF
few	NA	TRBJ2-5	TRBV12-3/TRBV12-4	TGTGCCAGCACCACGGGACGGGGGAACCGGGAAGAGACCCAGTACTTC	CASTTGRGNREETQYF
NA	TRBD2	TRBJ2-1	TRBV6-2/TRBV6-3	TGTGCCAGCAGTTGGGGACTAGCTTCTACCTACAATGAGCAGTTCTTC	CASSWGLASTYNEQFF
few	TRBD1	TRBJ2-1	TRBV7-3	TGTGCCAGCAGCTTAAAGTATTCGTTACAGGGGGCCCATGAGCAGTTCTTC	CASSLKYSLQGAHEQFF
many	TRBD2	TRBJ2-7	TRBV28	TGTGCCAGCAGCGTGGGAGGGCAGGGAGGAAGGAACGAGCAGTACTTC	CASSVGGQGGRNEQYF
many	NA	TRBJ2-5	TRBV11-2	TGTGCCAGCAGAGCTGGACTGGGTGTGGAGACCCAGTACTTC	CASRAGLGVETQYF
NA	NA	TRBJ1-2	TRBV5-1	TGCGCCAGCAGCTTCACTACAGGGCAGAGCGGCTACACCTTC	CASSFTTGQSGYTF
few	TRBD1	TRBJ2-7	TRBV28	TGTGCCAGCGGGGACAGCTACTCCTACGAGCAGTACTTC	CASGDSYSYEQYF
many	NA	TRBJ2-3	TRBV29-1	TGCAGCGGGGACCCAAGCACAGATACGCAGTATTTT	CSGDPSTDTQYF
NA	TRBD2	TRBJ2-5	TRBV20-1	TGCAGTGCTTTTAGAGCGGGAGGGAAGAGTTCCCAAGAGACCCAGTACTTC	CSAFRAGGKSSQETQYF
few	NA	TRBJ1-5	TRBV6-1	TGTGCCAGCAGTGAGGGGGGCTATAATCAGCCCCAGCATTTT	CASSEGGYNQPQHF
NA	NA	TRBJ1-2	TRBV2	TGTGCCAGTCCGGGACAAATTAACTATGTCTACACCTTC	CASPGQINYVYTF
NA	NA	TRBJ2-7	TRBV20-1	TGCAGTGCTGCTCCTCAAGGGGGAACCTACGAGCAGTACTTC	CSAAPQGGTYEQYF
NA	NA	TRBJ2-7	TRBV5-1	TGCGCCAGCAGCTTGTACCCCCAGGACGAGCAGTACTTC	CASSLYPQDEQYF
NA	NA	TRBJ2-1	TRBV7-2	TGTGCCAGCAGCTTAGAAGTCGGGGTAGGGTTTTTCTTC	CASSLEVGVGFFF
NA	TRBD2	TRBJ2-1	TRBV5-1	TGCGCCAGCAGCTCGGGATCACTAGCGGGGACTATCAATGAGCAGTTCTTC	CASSSGSLAGTINEQFF
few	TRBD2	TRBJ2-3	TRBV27	TGTGCCAGCAGTCCCGGACTAGCGGATACGCAGTATTTT	CASSPGLADTQYF
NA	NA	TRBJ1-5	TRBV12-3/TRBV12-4	TGTGCCAGCAGTTTAGCGGGGCGCCATCAGCCCCAGCATTTT	CASSLAGRHQPQHF
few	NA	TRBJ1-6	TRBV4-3	TGCGCCAGCAGCCAAGAAGCCGGGTCCTCCTATAATTCACCCCTCCACTTT	CASSQEAGSSYNSPLHF